Shown below are 8 T cell receptor beta chains from a single sample sequenced in a study of technical replicates of blood from several donors (dated by TCRdb to 2015 to 2018). Library construction relied on the immunoSEQ multiplex PCR assay. Imported from immuneACCESS, the table was reduced by TCRdb to in-frame sequences with V and J called. These copies leave out some clones; in studies compared against another copy, an unresolved V gene accounts for under half, and the cause of the remainder is not known. The sample table shows 87,000 or so clones, and approximately 95% are seen once. The ten most abundant clones make up more than 0.3% of the sample. What was sequenced was T cells isolated from PBMCs. Receptors were obtained from a human donor in good health.

V is TRBV27 and J is TRBJ2-7; TRBD2 is a possible D gene (5 bases). CDR3 length: 13 residues. V gave up 3 bases and J gave up 2 bases, with 8 bases separating them. The germline V gene has CDR1 MNHEY and CDR2 SMNVEV (reference sequence). The CDR3 reads CASSFSATYEQYF. The CDR3 DNA follows: TGTGCCAGCAGTTTTAGCGCTACCTACGAGCAGTACTTC.

This chain joins TRBV7-2 and TRBJ2-7; 11 bases agree with TRBD2. CDR1 is SGHTA and CDR2 is FQGNSA in the germline V gene. Trimming took 1 base from V and 9 from J; bases not matched to a gene: 11. The length of the CDR3 is 16 residues. CDR3 nucleotides: TGTGCCAGCAGCTTAGGTGTGACTAGCGGGGAACGGGGGCAGTACTTC. Translating it yields CASSLGVTSGERGQYF.

The gene calls are TRBV27 and TRBJ1-2; TRBD1 matches 7 bases. V shed 4 bases, J shed 8 bases, and the junction held 7 bases outside the gene matches. From germline, CDR1 is MNHEY and CDR2 SMNVEV (reference sequence). The CDR3 length is 13 residues. DNA of the CDR3: TGTGCCAGCAGTTCCGACAGGGTCTGGGGCTACACCTTC. As protein: CASSSDRVWGYTF.

The chain couples TRBV27 to TRBJ2-1, with D possibly matching TRBD2 (5 bases). The CDR3 has 16 residues. Germline V CDR1 and CDR2: MNHEY, SMNVEV (reference sequence). Trimming took off 2 bases at V and 5 bases at J, with 16 bases between the two ends. This CDR3 is CASSLVLAGPNNEQFF. DNA of the CDR3: TGTGCCAGCAGTTTAGTTCTCGCGGGTCCGAACAATGAGCAGTTCTTC.

The rearrangement links TRBV4-3 to TRBJ2-1; 7 bases agree with TRBD1. In germline, CDR1 is LGHNA, CDR2 YSLEER. This CDR3 spans 15 amino acids. Germline trimming cut 2 bases from V and 5 bases from J; bases unmatched to any gene: 6. Written as DNA, the CDR3 is TGCGCCAGCAGCCAACAGGGGGTAACACACAATGAGCAGTTCTTC. Its protein is CASSQQGVTHNEQFF.

CDR3 DNA: TGTGCCAGCAGCTTAGTCCGGGGGACTGAAGCTTTCTTT. Translation gives CASSLVRGTEAFF. The rearrangement joins TRBV7-9 to TRBJ1-1; D may be TRBD1 (5 bases). Trimming stripped 1 base from V and 5 bases from J, with 8 bases between. Germline-derived CDR1 and CDR2 are SEHNR and FQNEAQ (reference sequence). This CDR3 is 13 amino acids long.

The V gene is TRBV6-5, the J gene TRBJ1-1; D is undetermined. V was shortened by 7 bases and J by 8 bases, with 20 bases between the two germline ends. Looked up from germline, CDR1 is MNHEY and CDR2 is SVGAGI. The CDR3 is 14 residues long. CDR3 region: CASKSLQGATEAFF. The CDR3 coding sequence is TGTGCCAGCAAGAGTCTTCAAGGAGCCACCGAAGCTTTCTTT.

A few counts support this clone. Mismatch with germline at one junction end may stem from a read error. V usage is TRBV29-1 and J usage is TRBJ1-2; TRBD1 matches 11 bases. This CDR3 comprises 16 residues. The germline CDR1 and CDR2 sequences are SQVTM and ANQGSEA. This CDR3 reads CSVEGDRGFANYGYTF. As DNA, the CDR3 is TGCAGCGTCGAAGGGGACAGGGGGTTTGCAAACTATGGCTACACCTTC.